These T cell receptor beta chains were read from a single sample in a study of shared clonotypes between healthy human individuals. The assay was immunoSEQ multiplex PCR, and TCRdb's table has in-frame clones only and misses some. This sample has about 1.1 million clones, with approximately 80% found just once. Material: memory CD4+ T cells from PBMCs. These receptors were taken from a man in his late teens or twenties in good health. Some clones in this sample may be carry-over from other donors' samples. Both conserved end residues are part of each CDR3. The D gene is left open where the match is weak. A row's size may be missing; if present it is once, few, many or a size class.

j_call: TRBJ2-3; d_call: -; clone_size: -; v_call: TRBV10-3; cdr3_nt: TGTGCCATCAGTGAGTCGCCTTTCGATACGCAGTATTTT; cdr3_aa: CAISESPFDTQYF
j_call: TRBJ2-7; d_call: -; clone_size: -; v_call: TRBV11-2; cdr3_nt: TGTGCCAGCAGCTTAGTCGGGCTGCGGGACCTTACCTACGAGCAGTACTTC; cdr3_aa: CASSLVGLRDLTYEQYF
j_call: TRBJ2-3; d_call: TRBD2; clone_size: -; v_call: TRBV19; cdr3_nt: TGTGCCAGTAGTATAGTGACTAGCGGGGCAGATACGCAGTATTTT; cdr3_aa: CASSIVTSGADTQYF
j_call: TRBJ2-5; d_call: TRBD2; clone_size: -; v_call: TRBV5-6; cdr3_nt: TGTGCCAGCAGCTATTGGGGACTAGCGGGAGTGGCGGAGACCCAGTACTTC; cdr3_aa: CASSYWGLAGVAETQYF
j_call: TRBJ1-1; d_call: TRBD1; clone_size: many; v_call: TRBV30; cdr3_nt: TGTGCCTGGGATTCAGGGGGCACTGAAGCTTTCTTT; cdr3_aa: CAWDSGGTEAFF
j_call: TRBJ1-4; d_call: -; clone_size: -; v_call: TRBV28; cdr3_nt: TGTGCCAGCAGTGACCGGGACCCGGGGCAGAGCGAAAAACTGTTTTTT; cdr3_aa: CASSDRDPGQSEKLFF
j_call: TRBJ1-2; d_call: TRBD1; clone_size: -; v_call: TRBV9; cdr3_nt: TGTGCCAGCAGCCCAAGCCAGGGGGCGATAAACTATGGCTACACCTTC; cdr3_aa: CASSPSQGAINYGYTF
j_call: TRBJ1-1; d_call: -; clone_size: few; v_call: TRBV28; cdr3_nt: TGTGCCAGCAGTCCATTAAACCAGGAGGGCCTGAACACTGAAGCTTTCTTT; cdr3_aa: CASSPLNQEGLNTEAFF
j_call: TRBJ2-1; d_call: -; clone_size: -; v_call: TRBV21-1; cdr3_nt: TGTGCCAGTCCCGGGGAAGATGAGCAGTTCTTC; cdr3_aa: CASPGEDEQFF
j_call: TRBJ2-3; d_call: -; clone_size: -; v_call: TRBV28; cdr3_nt: TGTGCCAGCAGTTACGGACCGGGGGATACGCAGTATTTT; cdr3_aa: CASSYGPGDTQYF
j_call: TRBJ2-7; d_call: TRBD1; clone_size: -; v_call: TRBV11-2; cdr3_nt: TGTGCCAGCAGCTTAGTGGAAGGACAGGGGGCCTACGAGCAGTACTTC; cdr3_aa: CASSLVEGQGAYEQYF
j_call: TRBJ1-5; d_call: -; clone_size: -; v_call: TRBV19; cdr3_nt: TGTGCCAGTAGTATGGATAGGGATAGCAATCAGCCCCAGCATTTT; cdr3_aa: CASSMDRDSNQPQHF
j_call: TRBJ1-3; d_call: -; clone_size: -; v_call: TRBV28; cdr3_nt: TGTGCCAGCAGTTTGTTTCAGGGCCGAAACACCATATATTTT; cdr3_aa: CASSLFQGRNTIYF
j_call: TRBJ2-7; d_call: -; clone_size: -; v_call: TRBV19; cdr3_nt: TGTGCCAGTAGTATAGTCGTGGGCTCCTACGAGCAGTACTTC; cdr3_aa: CASSIVVGSYEQYF
j_call: TRBJ1-1; d_call: TRBD1; clone_size: -; v_call: TRBV7-3; cdr3_nt: TGTGCCAGCAGCTCTACAGGGGGCTTCGCTGAAGCTTTCTTT; cdr3_aa: CASSSTGGFAEAFF
j_call: TRBJ2-3; d_call: -; clone_size: once; v_call: TRBV4-1; cdr3_nt: TGCGCCAGCAGCCTCGGGCTAGCGAGCACAGATACGCAGTATTTT; cdr3_aa: CASSLGLASTDTQYF
j_call: TRBJ2-3; d_call: -; clone_size: once; v_call: TRBV25-1; cdr3_nt: TGTGCCAGCCGGTTCGGGGCTACAGATACGCAGTATTTT; cdr3_aa: CASRFGATDTQYF
j_call: TRBJ2-1; d_call: -; clone_size: -; v_call: TRBV9; cdr3_nt: TGTGCCAGCAGCGTGGTCGGCGGGGGCGCATCCTACAATGAGCAGTTCTTC; cdr3_aa: CASSVVGGGASYNEQFF
j_call: TRBJ2-1; d_call: TRBD1; clone_size: once; v_call: TRBV2; cdr3_nt: TGTGCCAGCAGGGGACAGGGGCACAATGAGCAGTTCTTC; cdr3_aa: CASRGQGHNEQFF
j_call: TRBJ2-1; d_call: -; clone_size: once; v_call: TRBV14; cdr3_nt: TGTGCCAGCCTACAATACTACAATGAGCAGTTCTTC; cdr3_aa: CASLQYYNEQFF
j_call: TRBJ1-3; d_call: TRBD1; clone_size: -; v_call: TRBV5-4; cdr3_nt: TGTGCCAGCAGCGCGGGACAGGAATCCTCTGGAAACACCATATATTTT; cdr3_aa: CASSAGQESSGNTIYF
j_call: TRBJ1-2; d_call: TRBD1; clone_size: -; v_call: TRBV5-1; cdr3_nt: TGCGCCAGCAGCTTAAAGACAGGGGGTATTGGCTACACCTTC; cdr3_aa: CASSLKTGGIGYTF
j_call: TRBJ2-2; d_call: -; clone_size: many; v_call: TRBV6-1; cdr3_nt: TGTGCCAGCAGTACCCTCAGGCACGGGGAGCTGTTTTTT; cdr3_aa: CASSTLRHGELFF
j_call: TRBJ1-1; d_call: -; clone_size: -; v_call: TRBV11-3; cdr3_nt: TGTGCCAGCAGCCAAGGTGCAGGACAAAACACTGAAGCTTTCTTT; cdr3_aa: CASSQGAGQNTEAFF
j_call: TRBJ1-2; d_call: -; clone_size: -; v_call: TRBV28; cdr3_nt: TGTGCCAGCAGATCCTCGTGGGGGTATGGCTACACCTTC; cdr3_aa: CASRSSWGYGYTF
j_call: TRBJ2-5; d_call: TRBD2; clone_size: -; v_call: TRBV5-4; cdr3_nt: TGTGCCAGCACCATCACCGGGACTAGCGATTCTGAGACCCAGTACTTC; cdr3_aa: CASTITGTSDSETQYF
j_call: TRBJ2-1; d_call: TRBD2; clone_size: -; v_call: TRBV7-8; cdr3_nt: TGTGCCAGCAGCGGACAGGATTTAGCGGGAGGGAAGATTTACAATGAGCAGTTCTTC; cdr3_aa: CASSGQDLAGGKIYNEQFF
j_call: TRBJ1-1; d_call: TRBD1; clone_size: -; v_call: TRBV11-2; cdr3_nt: TGTGCCAGCAGCTATTGGGACAGGACCTCCACTGAAGCTTTCTTT; cdr3_aa: CASSYWDRTSTEAFF
j_call: TRBJ1-5; d_call: TRBD1; clone_size: -; v_call: TRBV30; cdr3_nt: TGTGCCTGCAGCCAGGGGGGCAATCAGCCCCAGCATTTT; cdr3_aa: CACSQGGNQPQHF
j_call: TRBJ1-6; d_call: TRBD1; clone_size: few; v_call: TRBV7-2; cdr3_nt: TGTGCCAGCAGCTTAGCGGGGACAGGGATGAGTTCACCCCTCCACTTT; cdr3_aa: CASSLAGTGMSSPLHF
j_call: TRBJ2-3; d_call: TRBD2; clone_size: -; v_call: TRBV7-9; cdr3_nt: TGTGCCAGCAGCTCACTAGCGGTACCTAGCACAGATACGCAGTATTTT; cdr3_aa: CASSSLAVPSTDTQYF
j_call: TRBJ2-2; d_call: -; clone_size: -; v_call: TRBV10-1; cdr3_nt: TGCGCCAAATCCACCGGGGAGCTGTTTTTT; cdr3_aa: CAKSTGELFF
j_call: TRBJ1-3; d_call: -; clone_size: few; v_call: TRBV28; cdr3_nt: TGTGCCAGCAACTCGCGGAGGGGGGTGATTCCCTCTGGAAACACCATATATTTT; cdr3_aa: CASNSRRGVIPSGNTIYF
j_call: TRBJ2-7; d_call: -; clone_size: -; v_call: TRBV11-2; cdr3_nt: TGTGCCAGCAGCTTGTCCGCGGTTTGGGTCGAGCAGTACTTC; cdr3_aa: CASSLSAVWVEQYF
j_call: TRBJ2-1; d_call: -; clone_size: -; v_call: TRBV7-2; cdr3_nt: TGTGCCAGCAGCCACGAGGGGATAGGTGAGCAGTTCTTC; cdr3_aa: CASSHEGIGEQFF
j_call: TRBJ2-5; d_call: -; clone_size: -; v_call: TRBV12-2; cdr3_nt: TGTGCAAGTCGCAAAGGAGGGGTTGGGGAAGAGACCCAGTACTTC; cdr3_aa: CASRKGGVGEETQYF
j_call: TRBJ1-4; d_call: TRBD1; clone_size: few; v_call: TRBV11-2; cdr3_nt: TGTGCCAGCAGCTCTGGGACAGGACCAAATGAAAAACTGTTTTTT; cdr3_aa: CASSSGTGPNEKLFF
j_call: TRBJ2-3; d_call: -; clone_size: -; v_call: TRBV7-8; cdr3_nt: TGTGCCAGCAGCCCAACCCCGGGACTCTTACGCACAGATACGCAGTATTTT; cdr3_aa: CASSPTPGLLRTDTQYF